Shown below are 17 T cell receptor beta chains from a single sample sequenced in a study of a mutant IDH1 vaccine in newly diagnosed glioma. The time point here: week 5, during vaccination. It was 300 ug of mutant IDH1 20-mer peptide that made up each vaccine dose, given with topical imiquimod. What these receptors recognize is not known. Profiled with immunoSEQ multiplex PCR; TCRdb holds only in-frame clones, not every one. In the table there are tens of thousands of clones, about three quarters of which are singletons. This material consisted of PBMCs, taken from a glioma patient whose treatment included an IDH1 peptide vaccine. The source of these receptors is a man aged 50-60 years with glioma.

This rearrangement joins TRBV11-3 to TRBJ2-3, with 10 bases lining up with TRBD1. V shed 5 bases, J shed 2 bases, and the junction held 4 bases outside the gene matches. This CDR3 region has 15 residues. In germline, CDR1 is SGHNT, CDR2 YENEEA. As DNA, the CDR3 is TGTGCCAGCAGCGCCGGGACAGGGGTCACAGATACGCAGTATTTT. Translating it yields CASSAGTGVTDTQYF.

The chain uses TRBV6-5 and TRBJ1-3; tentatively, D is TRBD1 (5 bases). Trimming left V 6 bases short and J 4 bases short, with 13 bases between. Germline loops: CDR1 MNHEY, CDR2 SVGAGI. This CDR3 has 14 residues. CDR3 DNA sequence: TGTGCCAGCAGCCCGAGGGGAGACGGAAACACCATATATTTT. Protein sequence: CASSPRGDGNTIYF.

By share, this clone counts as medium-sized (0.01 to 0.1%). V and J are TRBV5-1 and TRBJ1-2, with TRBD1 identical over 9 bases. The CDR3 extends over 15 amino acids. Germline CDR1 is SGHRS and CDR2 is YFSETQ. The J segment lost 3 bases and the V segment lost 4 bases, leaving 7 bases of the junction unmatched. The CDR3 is CASSQGTGRDYGYTF. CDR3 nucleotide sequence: TGCGCCAGCAGCCAAGGGACAGGGAGGGACTATGGCTACACCTTC.

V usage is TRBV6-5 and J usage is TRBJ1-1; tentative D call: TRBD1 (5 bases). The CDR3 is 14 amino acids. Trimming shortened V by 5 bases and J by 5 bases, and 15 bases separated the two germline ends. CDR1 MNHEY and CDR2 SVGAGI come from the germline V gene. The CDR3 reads CASSPTGRGTEAFF. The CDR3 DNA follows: TGTGCCAGCAGTCCTACAGGTCGCGGTACTGAAGCTTTCTTT.

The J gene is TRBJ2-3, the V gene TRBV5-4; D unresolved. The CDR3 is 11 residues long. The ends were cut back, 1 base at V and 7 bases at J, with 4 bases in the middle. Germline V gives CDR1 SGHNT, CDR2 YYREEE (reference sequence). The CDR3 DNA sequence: TGTGCCAGCAGCTTGAGGAATACGCAGTATTTT. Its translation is CASSLRNTQYF.

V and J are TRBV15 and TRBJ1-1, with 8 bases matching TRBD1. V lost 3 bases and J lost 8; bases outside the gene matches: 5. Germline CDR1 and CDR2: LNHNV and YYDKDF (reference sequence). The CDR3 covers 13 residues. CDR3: CATSRGQVSEAFF. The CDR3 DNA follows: TGTGCCACCAGCAGGGGACAGGTATCCGAAGCTTTCTTT. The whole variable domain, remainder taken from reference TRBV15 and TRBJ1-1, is DAMVIQNPRYQVTQFGKPVTLSCSQTLNHNVMYWYQQKSSQAPKLLFHYYDKDFNNEADTPDNFQSRRPNTSFCFLDIRSPGLGDTAMYLCATSRGQVSEAFFGQGTRLTVV.

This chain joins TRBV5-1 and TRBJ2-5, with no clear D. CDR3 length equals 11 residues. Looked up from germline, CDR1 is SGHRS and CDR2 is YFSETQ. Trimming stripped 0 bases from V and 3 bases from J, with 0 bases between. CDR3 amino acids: CASSLEETQYF. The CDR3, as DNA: TGCGCCAGCAGCTTGGAAGAGACCCAGTACTTC.

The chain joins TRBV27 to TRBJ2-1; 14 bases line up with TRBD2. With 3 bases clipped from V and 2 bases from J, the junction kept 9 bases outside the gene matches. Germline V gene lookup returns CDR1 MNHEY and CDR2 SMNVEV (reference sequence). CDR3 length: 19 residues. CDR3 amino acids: CASSLTGLAGDSTYNEQFF. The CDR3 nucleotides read TGTGCCAGCAGTTTGACGGGACTAGCGGGGGACTCGACCTACAATGAGCAGTTCTTC.

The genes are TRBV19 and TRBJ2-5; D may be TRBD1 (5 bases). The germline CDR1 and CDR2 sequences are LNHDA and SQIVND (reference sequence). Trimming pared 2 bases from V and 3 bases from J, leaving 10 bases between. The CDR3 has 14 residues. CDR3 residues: CASSIRGCEETQYF. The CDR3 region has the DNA TGTGCCAGTAGTATAAGGGGTTGTGAAGAGACCCAGTACTTC.

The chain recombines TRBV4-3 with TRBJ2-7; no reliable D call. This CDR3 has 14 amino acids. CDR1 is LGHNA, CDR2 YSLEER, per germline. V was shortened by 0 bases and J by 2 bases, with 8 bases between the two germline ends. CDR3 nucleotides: TGCGCCAGCAGCCAAGATAGAGACACCTACGAGCAGTACTTC. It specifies CASSQDRDTYEQYF.

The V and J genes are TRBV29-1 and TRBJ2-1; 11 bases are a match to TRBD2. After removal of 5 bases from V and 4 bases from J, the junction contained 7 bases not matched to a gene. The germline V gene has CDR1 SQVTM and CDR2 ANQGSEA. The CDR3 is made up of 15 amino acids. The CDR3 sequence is CSVSGTSGLYNEQFF. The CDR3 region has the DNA TGCAGCGTTTCCGGGACTAGCGGCTTATACAATGAGCAGTTCTTC.

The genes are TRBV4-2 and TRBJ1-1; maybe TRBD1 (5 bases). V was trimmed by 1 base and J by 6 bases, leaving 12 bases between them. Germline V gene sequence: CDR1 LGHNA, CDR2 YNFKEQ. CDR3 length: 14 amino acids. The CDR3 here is CASSQVAGEAEAFF. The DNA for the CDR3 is TGTGCCAGCAGCCAAGTGGCGGGGGAAGCTGAAGCTTTCTTT.

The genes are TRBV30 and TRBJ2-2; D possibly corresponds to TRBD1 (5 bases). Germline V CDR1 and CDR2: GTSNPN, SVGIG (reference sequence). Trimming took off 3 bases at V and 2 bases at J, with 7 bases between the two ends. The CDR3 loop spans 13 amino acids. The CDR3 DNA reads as TGTGCCTGGAGGGGGCCCAACACCGGGGAGCTGTTTTTT. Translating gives CAWRGPNTGELFF. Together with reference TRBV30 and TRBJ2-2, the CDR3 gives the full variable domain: SQTIHQWPATLVQPVGSPLSLECTVEGTSNPNLYWYRQAAGRGLQLLFYSVGIGQISSEVPQNLSASRPQDRQFILSSKKLLLSDSGFYLCAWRGPNTGELFFGEGSRLTVL.

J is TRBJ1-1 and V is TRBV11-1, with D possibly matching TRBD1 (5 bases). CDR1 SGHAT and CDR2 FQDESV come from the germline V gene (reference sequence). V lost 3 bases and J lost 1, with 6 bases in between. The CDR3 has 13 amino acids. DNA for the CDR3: TGTGCCAGCAGCTTCGGGGCGAACACTGAAGCTTTCTTT. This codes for CASSFGANTEAFF. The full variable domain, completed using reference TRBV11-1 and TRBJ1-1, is EAEVAQSPRYKITEKSQAVAFWCDPISGHATLYWYRQILGQGPELLVQFQDESVVDDSQLPKDRFSAERLKGVDSTLKIQPAELGDSAMYLCASSFGANTEAFFGQGTRLTVV.

The CDR3 is CASSLIRGGSPSGANVLTF. CDR3 DNA: TGTGCCAGCAGCTTGATTCGGGGAGGGAGCCCCTCTGGGGCCAACGTCCTGACTTTC. The rearrangement links TRBV5-5 to TRBJ2-6; 7 bases are a match to TRBD2. Germline CDR1 is SGHKS and CDR2 is YYEKEE (reference sequence). The trim removed 1 base at V and 0 bases at J, leaving 10 bases unmatched. The CDR3 is 19 residues long.

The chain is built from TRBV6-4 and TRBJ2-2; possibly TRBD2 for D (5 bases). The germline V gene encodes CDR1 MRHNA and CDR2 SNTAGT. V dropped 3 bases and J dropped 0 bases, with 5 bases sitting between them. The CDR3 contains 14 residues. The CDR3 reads CASSELANTGELFF. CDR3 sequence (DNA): TGTGCCAGCAGTGAACTAGCGAACACCGGGGAGCTGTTTTTT.

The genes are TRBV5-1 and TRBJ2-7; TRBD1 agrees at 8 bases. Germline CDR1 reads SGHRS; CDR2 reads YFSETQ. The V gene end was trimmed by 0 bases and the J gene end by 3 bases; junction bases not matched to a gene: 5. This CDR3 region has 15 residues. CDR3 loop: CASSLAWDRNYEQYF. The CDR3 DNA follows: TGCGCCAGCAGCTTGGCCTGGGACAGGAACTACGAGCAGTACTTC.